This TCR beta chain was documented in a study of CD8 T cells in Susac syndrome. The study's findings and limits: In Susac syndrome, the CD4+ T cell repertoires did not show clonal expansion.

Random hexamers were used to reverse transcribe about 0.5 to 1 ug of RNA. The amplification used immunoSEQ multiplex PCR on TCR beta CDR3; it spanned 54 Vbeta and 13 Jbeta. TCRdb re-derived calls from the immunoSEQ multiplex PCR reads in MiXCR, one entry per CDR3 protein. The sample consists of about 180,000 distinct CDR3 sequences, 94% of them appearing once. Points on this clonotype: Its antigen remains unidentified.

Diagnostic criteria for definite or probable disease, in their recently defined form, were met by the patients with Susac syndrome. The germline gives CDR1 DFQATT, CDR2 SNEGSKA (reference sequence). The V end lost 5 bases, the J end lost 1 base, and 9 bases lay between the germline ends. The CDR3 has 12 residues. The source is a human donor with Susac syndrome. The specimen sequenced was CD4+ T cells from PBMCs. The chain has TRBV20-1 and TRBJ2-7; D possibly corresponds to TRBD2 (5 bases). The CDR3 bases are TGCAGTGCTCCGGGGTATTCCTACGAGCAGTACTTC. Its protein is CSAPGYSYEQYF.